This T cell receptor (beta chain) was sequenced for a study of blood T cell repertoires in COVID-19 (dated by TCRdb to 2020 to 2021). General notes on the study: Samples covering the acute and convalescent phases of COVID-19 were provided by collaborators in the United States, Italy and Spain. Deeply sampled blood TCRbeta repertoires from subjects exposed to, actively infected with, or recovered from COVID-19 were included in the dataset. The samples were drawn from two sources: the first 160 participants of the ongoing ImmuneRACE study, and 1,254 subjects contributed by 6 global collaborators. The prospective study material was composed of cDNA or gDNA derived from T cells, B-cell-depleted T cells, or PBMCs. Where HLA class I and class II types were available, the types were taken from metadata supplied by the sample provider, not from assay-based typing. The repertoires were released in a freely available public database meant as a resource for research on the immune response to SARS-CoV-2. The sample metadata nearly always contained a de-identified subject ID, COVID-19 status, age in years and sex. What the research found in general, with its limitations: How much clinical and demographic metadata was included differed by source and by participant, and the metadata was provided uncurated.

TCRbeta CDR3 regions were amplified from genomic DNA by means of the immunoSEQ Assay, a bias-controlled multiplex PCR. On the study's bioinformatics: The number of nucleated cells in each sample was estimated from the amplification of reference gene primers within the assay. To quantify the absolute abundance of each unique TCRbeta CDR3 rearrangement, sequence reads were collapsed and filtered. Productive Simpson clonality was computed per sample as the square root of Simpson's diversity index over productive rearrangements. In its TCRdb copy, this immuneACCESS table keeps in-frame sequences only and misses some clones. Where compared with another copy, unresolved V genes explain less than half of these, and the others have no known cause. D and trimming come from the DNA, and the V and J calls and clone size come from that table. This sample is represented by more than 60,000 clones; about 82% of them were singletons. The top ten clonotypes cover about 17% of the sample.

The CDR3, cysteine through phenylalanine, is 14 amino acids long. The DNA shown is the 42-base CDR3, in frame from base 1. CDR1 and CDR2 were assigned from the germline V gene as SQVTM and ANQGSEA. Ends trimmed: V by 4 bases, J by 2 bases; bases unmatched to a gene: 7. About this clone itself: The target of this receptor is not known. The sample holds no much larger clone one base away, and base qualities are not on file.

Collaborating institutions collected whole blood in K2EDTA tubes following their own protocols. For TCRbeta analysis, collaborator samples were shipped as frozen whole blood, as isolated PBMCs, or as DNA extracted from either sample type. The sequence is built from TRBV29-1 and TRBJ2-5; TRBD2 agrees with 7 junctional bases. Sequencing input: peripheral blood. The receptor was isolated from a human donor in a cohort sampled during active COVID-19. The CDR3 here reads CSVAAGVGQETQYF. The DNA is TGCAGCGTTGCGGCGGGGGTTGGTCAAGAGACCCAGTACTTC.